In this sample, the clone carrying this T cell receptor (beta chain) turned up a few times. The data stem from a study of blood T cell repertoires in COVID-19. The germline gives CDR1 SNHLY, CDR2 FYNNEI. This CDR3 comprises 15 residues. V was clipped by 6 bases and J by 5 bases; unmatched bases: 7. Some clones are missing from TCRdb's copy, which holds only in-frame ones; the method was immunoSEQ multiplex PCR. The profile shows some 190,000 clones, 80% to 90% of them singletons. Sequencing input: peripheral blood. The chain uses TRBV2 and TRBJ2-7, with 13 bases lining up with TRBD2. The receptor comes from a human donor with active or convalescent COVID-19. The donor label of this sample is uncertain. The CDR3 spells CASSAGTSGVDEQYF. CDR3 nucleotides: TGTGCCAGCAGCGCCGGGACTAGCGGGGTAGACGAGCAGTACTTC.